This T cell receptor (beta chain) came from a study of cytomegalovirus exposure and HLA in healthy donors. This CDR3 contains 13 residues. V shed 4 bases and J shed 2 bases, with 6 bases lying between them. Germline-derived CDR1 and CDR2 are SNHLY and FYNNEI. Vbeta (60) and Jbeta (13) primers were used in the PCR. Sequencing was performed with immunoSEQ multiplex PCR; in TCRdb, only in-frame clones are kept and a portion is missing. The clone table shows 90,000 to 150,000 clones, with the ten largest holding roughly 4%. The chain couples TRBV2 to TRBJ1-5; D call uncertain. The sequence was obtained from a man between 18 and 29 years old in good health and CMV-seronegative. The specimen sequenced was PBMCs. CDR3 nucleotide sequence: TGTGCCAGCAGTGCGTCAGGCAATCAGCCCCAGCATTTT. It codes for CASSASGNQPQHF.